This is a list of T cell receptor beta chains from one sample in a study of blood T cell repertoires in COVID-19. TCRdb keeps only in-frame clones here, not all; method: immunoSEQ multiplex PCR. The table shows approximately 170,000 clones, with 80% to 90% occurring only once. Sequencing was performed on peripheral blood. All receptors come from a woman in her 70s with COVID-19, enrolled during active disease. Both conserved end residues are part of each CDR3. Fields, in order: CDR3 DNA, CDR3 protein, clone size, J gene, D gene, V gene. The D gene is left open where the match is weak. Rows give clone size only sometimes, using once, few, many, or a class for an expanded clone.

DNA: TGTGCCAGCAGCCTAGAGGATGGGGAAAAACTGTTTTTT; CDR3: CASSLEDGEKLFF; size: .; J: TRBJ1-4; D: .; V: TRBV6-4
DNA: TGTGCCAGCAGTTTATGGGACTGGAGCAATCAGCCCCAGCATTTT; CDR3: CASSLWDWSNQPQHF; size: .; J: TRBJ1-5; D: .; V: TRBV28
DNA: TGTGCCAGCAGGCCAAACACGGAGACCGGGGAGCTGTTTTTT; CDR3: CASRPNTETGELFF; size: .; J: TRBJ2-2; D: .; V: TRBV28
DNA: TGTGCCAGCAGCCCAGGGTACACTGAAGCTTTCTTT; CDR3: CASSPGYTEAFF; size: .; J: TRBJ1-1; D: .; V: TRBV9
DNA: TGTGCCTGGAGTAGTGCAGGAGGGTATTCACCCCTCCACTTT; CDR3: CAWSSAGGYSPLHF; size: few; J: TRBJ1-6; D: .; V: TRBV30
DNA: TGTGCCAGCAGCCCCTCCCAGGGTTACACAGATACGCAGTATTTT; CDR3: CASSPSQGYTDTQYF; size: .; J: TRBJ2-3; D: .; V: TRBV6-5
DNA: TGTGCCAGCAGTGAATCTGGGCAGGGCGGGGGGCCCCAGCATTTT; CDR3: CASSESGQGGGPQHF; size: .; J: TRBJ1-5; D: .; V: TRBV25-1
DNA: TGTGCCAGCAGCCAAGAATCCAGGGTCCCCTACGAGCAGTACTTC; CDR3: CASSQESRVPYEQYF; size: .; J: TRBJ2-7; D: .; V: TRBV3-1/TRBV3-2
DNA: TGCGCCAGCATGACAGGTGGTGGGGCCGGGGAGCTGTTTTTT; CDR3: CASMTGGGAGELFF; size: .; J: TRBJ2-2; D: .; V: TRBV5-1
DNA: TGCGCCAGCAGTGAGTCGTCGTATGGGGGGGGAATAAAGTTCTTC; CDR3: CASSESSYGGGIKFF; size: .; J: TRBJ2-1; D: TRBD2; V: TRBV10-1